One sample yielded the 20 T cell receptor beta chains listed below, sequenced in a study of cytomegalovirus exposure and HLA in healthy donors. PCR primers comprised 60 Vbeta and 13 Jbeta primers. Clones were read by immunoSEQ multiplex PCR, and TCRdb kept only the in-frame ones, dropping some. The sample has about 120,000 clones; approximately 81% are singletons. Material for sequencing was PBMCs. The receptors derive from a woman aged 25 to 45 in good health and CMV-seronegative.

This chain uses TRBV11-2 with TRBJ2-1, with 13 bases that match TRBD2. CDR3 length: 15 residues. With V trimmed by 3 bases and J by 5 bases, 1 base remained unmatched. Germline CDR1 reads SGHAT; CDR2 reads FQNNGV. Here the CDR3 reads CASSLGLAGHNEQFF. As DNA, the CDR3 is TGTGCCAGCAGCTTGGGACTAGCGGGACACAATGAGCAGTTCTTC.

V and J are TRBV23-1 and TRBJ2-2; 8 nucleotides match TRBD1. TRBV23-1 is assigned to the ORF class and has an uncertain function. The CDR3 length is 19 residues. Trimming at V came to 1 base and at J to 6 bases, leaving 16 bases not matched to a gene. In DNA form, the CDR3 reads TGCGCCAGCAGTCAATGTTTGTTTGCGGACAGGGCACGATCCGGGGAGCTGTTTTTT. As protein: CASSQCLFADRARSGELFF.

This clone was seen only a few times. V usage is TRBV28 and J usage is TRBJ2-1; 10 bases map to TRBD1. J lost 7 bases, V lost 3 bases, and 0 bases had no gene match. The germline gives CDR1 MDHEN, CDR2 SYDVKM. This CDR3 is built from 13 residues. CDR3 DNA: TGTGCCAGCAGTTTGGACAGGGGGAATGAGCAGTTCTTC. This translates into CASSLDRGNEQFF. Based on the CDR3 plus reference TRBV28 and TRBJ2-1, the full variable domain is DVKVTQSSRYLVKRTGEKVFLECVQDMDHENMFWYRQDPGLGLRLIYFSYDVKMKEKGDIPEGYSVSREKKERFSLILESASTNQTSMYLCASSLDRGNEQFFGPGTRLTVL.

The chain is built from TRBV7-9 and TRBJ2-7, with 11 bases matching TRBD1. This CDR3 comprises 15 residues. The V and J ends lost 1 base and 5 bases, in that order; junction bases with no gene match: 4. Looked up from germline, CDR1 is SEHNR and CDR2 is FQNEAQ (reference sequence). The CDR3 nucleotides are TGTGCCAGCAGCTTAGTTGGGACAGGGGGGGACGAGCAGTACTTC. Translating gives CASSLVGTGGDEQYF. Full variable domain (remainder filled in from reference TRBV7-9 and TRBJ2-7): DTGVSQNPRHKITKRGQNVTFRCDPISEHNRLYWYRQTLGQGPEFLTYFQNEAQLEKSRLLSDRFSAERPKGSFSTLEIQRTEQGDSAMYLCASSLVGTGGDEQYFGPGTRLTVT.

As concerns this clone: Other DNA sequences in this specimen translate into the identical CDR3. CDR3 sequence (DNA): TGCGCCAGCAGCCCCAGGGGTATGAACACTGAAGCTTTCTTT. Its protein product is CASSPRGMNTEAFF. The genes are TRBV5-1 and TRBJ1-1; possible D gene TRBD1, 6 bases. Trimming took 4 bases from V and 0 from J, leaving 10 bases between them. CDR1 is SGHRS, CDR2 YFSETQ, per germline. This CDR3 spans 14 amino acids.

This rearrangement joins TRBV19 to TRBJ2-1; D unclear. V was clipped by 2 bases and J by 6 bases, with 14 bases between them. The V gene's germline CDR1 is LNHDA and CDR2 SQIVND (reference sequence). The CDR3 has 15 residues. CDR3: CASSIPNARSNEQFF. CDR3 bases: TGTGCCAGTAGTATACCCAACGCCCGGTCCAATGAGCAGTTCTTC.

This clone appeared a single time. The gene calls are TRBV27 and TRBJ2-1; D ambiguous. This CDR3 comprises 16 residues. V gave up 0 bases and J gave up 8 bases, with 17 bases separating them. CDR1 and CDR2 (germline): MNHEY, SMNVEV (reference sequence). The CDR3 loop reads CASSLSSRGWFDEQFF. The CDR3 region has the DNA TGTGCCAGCAGTTTATCATCTAGAGGATGGTTCGATGAGCAGTTCTTC.

CDR3 DNA: TGTGCCAGCTTTTTTCAGGGAGGCGCTGAAGCTTTCTTT. It yields the protein CASFFQGGAEAFF. The chain uses TRBV6-8 and TRBJ1-1; possible D gene TRBD1, 5 bases. From germline, CDR1 is MNHGY and CDR2 SAAAGT. V was trimmed by 8 bases and J by 6 bases, leaving 16 bases between them. This CDR3 contains 13 residues.

The V call is TRBV5-1, the J call TRBJ1-1, with 9 bases matching TRBD1. The CDR3 runs to 16 residues. The germline gives CDR1 SGHRS, CDR2 YFSETQ. The J segment lost 1 base and the V segment lost 4 bases, leaving 8 bases of the junction unmatched. DNA of the CDR3: TGCGCCAGCAGCCCCGGGACAGGGTTTGGGAACACTGAAGCTTTCTTT. It encodes CASSPGTGFGNTEAFF.

This clone was observed a handful of times. The V and J genes are TRBV7-7 and TRBJ2-5; 11 bases line up with TRBD1. The V segment lost 4 bases and the J segment 5 bases; nucleotides outside the gene matches: 9. CDR1 is SSHAT and CDR2 is FNYEAQ in the germline V gene (reference sequence). This CDR3 comprises 16 residues. The CDR3 region has the DNA TGTGCCAGCAGCTCGATTCCGGACAGGGGGCTGGAGACCCAGTACTTC. This codes for CASSSIPDRGLETQYF. The full variable domain, its missing parts supplied by reference TRBV7-7 and TRBJ2-5, is GAGVSQSPRYKVTKRGQDVTLRCDPISSHATLYWYQQALGQGPEFLTYFNYEAQPDKSGLPSDRFSAERPEGSISTLTIQRTEQRDSAMYRCASSSIPDRGLETQYFGPGTRLLVL.

V usage is TRBV19 and J usage is TRBJ2-5; D is ambiguous. V lost 3 bases, J lost 3 bases, and 11 bases lay in between. The germline CDR1 and CDR2 sequences are LNHDA and SQIVND (reference sequence). The CDR3 runs 14 residues. DNA for the CDR3: TGTGCCAGTAGTATTATACTGGGCGAAGAGACCCAGTACTTC. Translation: CASSIILGEETQYF.

This chain joins TRBV7-8 and TRBJ1-4, with a tentative D call TRBD1 (5 bases). CDR1 and CDR2 (germline): SGHVS, FQNEAQ. V shed 5 bases and J shed 8 bases, with 21 bases lying between them. This CDR3 is built from 16 residues. CDR3 nucleotides: TGTGCCAGCAGCCCTCTGGGGGGAGGGGCCTCCGAAAAACTGTTTTTT. Protein: CASSPLGGGASEKLFF.

The chain links TRBV10-1 to TRBJ1-5; D remains unclear. Trimming pared 0 bases from V and 5 bases from J, leaving 2 bases between. Germline loops: CDR1 WNHNN, CDR2 SYGVQD (reference sequence). The CDR3 contains 12 residues. Here the CDR3 DNA reads TGCGCCAGCAGTGAGTCCGATCAGCCCCAGCATTTT. Translated: CASSESDQPQHF.

This clone appeared a few times. The chain has TRBV28 and TRBJ2-3; weak D call: TRBD2 (6 bases). V shed 5 bases and J shed 2 bases, with 8 bases lying between them. This CDR3 contains 13 residues. Germline assignment: CDR1 MDHEN and CDR2 SYDVKM. CDR3 in amino acids: CASSRDSTDTQYF. CDR3 in DNA: TGTGCCAGCAGTAGGGACTCCACAGATACGCAGTATTTT.

The chain links TRBV28 to TRBJ2-3; 9 bases are shared with TRBD2. Trimming at V came to 8 bases and at J to 4 bases, leaving 4 bases not matched to a gene. The V gene's germline CDR1 is MDHEN and CDR2 SYDVKM. This CDR3 region has 13 residues. DNA for the CDR3: TGTGCCAGCGATAGCGGGAGAGCAGATACGCAGTATTTT. Translation gives CASDSGRADTQYF.

This chain uses TRBV27 with TRBJ1-1, with a possible D match to TRBD1 (6 bases). Trimming took 4 bases from V and 0 from J, leaving 12 bases between them. Germline CDR1 reads MNHEY; CDR2 reads SMNVEV (reference sequence). CDR3 length: 15 amino acids. Here the CDR3 reads CASSSMTGLNTEAFF. For the CDR3, the DNA is TGTGCCAGCAGTTCAATGACAGGCCTGAACACTGAAGCTTTCTTT.

The chain has TRBV4-2 and TRBJ2-1, with 10 bases identical to TRBD1. Trimming cost V 2 bases and J 4 bases; bases outside gene matches: 5. This CDR3 is built from 16 residues. The germline V gene has CDR1 LGHNA and CDR2 YNFKEQ. CDR3 region: CASSQLGQGVYNEQFF. The DNA of the CDR3 is TGTGCCAGCAGCCAACTCGGACAGGGGGTTTACAATGAGCAGTTCTTC.

V gene TRBV29-1 combines with J gene TRBJ2-7, with TRBD2 matching 10 bases. J lost 8 bases, V lost 6 bases, and 7 bases had no gene match. CDR1 and CDR2 from the germline V gene are SQVTM and ANQGSEA. The CDR3 runs 12 residues. The CDR3 sequence: CSVQREGLQQYF. CDR3 nucleotides: TGCAGCGTCCAGCGGGAGGGCCTCCAGCAGTACTTC.

The V call is TRBV27, the J call TRBJ1-1; TRBD1 matches 8 bases. V gave up 11 bases and J gave up 2 bases; unmatched junction bases: 13. Germline CDR1 MNHEY, CDR2 SMNVEV (reference sequence). The CDR3 is 15 amino acids. The CDR3: CAAGGDPRENTEAFF. In nucleotides, the CDR3 is TGTGCCGCAGGGGGCGACCCCCGGGAAAACACTGAAGCTTTCTTT.

The chain recombines TRBV2 with TRBJ1-1; 9 positions match TRBD1. J was trimmed by 4 bases and V by 7 bases; bases with no gene match: 7. The CDR3 totals 14 residues. Germline CDR1 and CDR2: SNHLY and FYNNEI. CDR3 protein: CASNTGGASTEAFF. In DNA form, the CDR3 reads TGTGCCAGCAACACAGGGGGCGCGAGCACTGAAGCTTTCTTT.